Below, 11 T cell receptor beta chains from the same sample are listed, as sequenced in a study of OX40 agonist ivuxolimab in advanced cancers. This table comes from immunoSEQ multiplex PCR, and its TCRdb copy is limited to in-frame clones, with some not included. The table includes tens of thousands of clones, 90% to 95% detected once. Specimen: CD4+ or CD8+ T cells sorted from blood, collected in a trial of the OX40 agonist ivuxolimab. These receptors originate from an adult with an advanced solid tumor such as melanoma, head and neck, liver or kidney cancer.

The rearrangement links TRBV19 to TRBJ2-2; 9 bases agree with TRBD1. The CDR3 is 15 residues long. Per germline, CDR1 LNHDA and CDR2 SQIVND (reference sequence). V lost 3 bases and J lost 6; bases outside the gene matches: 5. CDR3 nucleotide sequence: TGTGCCAGTAGTATTCCGGGACAGGGTCCCGGGGAGCTGTTTTTT. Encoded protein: CASSIPGQGPGELFF.

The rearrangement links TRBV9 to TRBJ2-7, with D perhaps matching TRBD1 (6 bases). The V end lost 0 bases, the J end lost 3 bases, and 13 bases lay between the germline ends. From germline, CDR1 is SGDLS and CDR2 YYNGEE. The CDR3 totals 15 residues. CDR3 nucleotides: TGTGCCAGCAGCGTAGGGGGAGTAGGGGGCTACGAGCAGTACTTC. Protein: CASSVGGVGGYEQYF.

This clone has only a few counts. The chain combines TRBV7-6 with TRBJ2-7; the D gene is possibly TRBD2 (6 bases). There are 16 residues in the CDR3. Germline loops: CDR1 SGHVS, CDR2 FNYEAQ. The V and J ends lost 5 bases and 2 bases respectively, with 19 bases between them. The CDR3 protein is CASSPVRDLRTYEQYF. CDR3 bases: TGTGCCAGCAGCCCCGTGCGGGATCTTAGGACCTACGAGCAGTACTTC. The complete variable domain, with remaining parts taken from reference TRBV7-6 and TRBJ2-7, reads GAGVSQSPRYKVTKRGQDVALRCDPISGHVSLYWYRQALGQGPEFLTYFNYEAQQDKSGLPNDRFSAERPEGSISTLTIQRTEQRDSAMYRCASSPVRDLRTYEQYFGPGTRLTVT.

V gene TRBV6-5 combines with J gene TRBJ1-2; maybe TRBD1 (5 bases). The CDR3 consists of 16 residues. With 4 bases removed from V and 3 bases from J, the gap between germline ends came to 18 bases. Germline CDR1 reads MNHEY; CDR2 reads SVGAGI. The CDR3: CASSLLRDAAYYGYTF. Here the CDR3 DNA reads TGTGCCAGCAGTTTACTCCGGGACGCCGCATACTATGGCTACACCTTC.

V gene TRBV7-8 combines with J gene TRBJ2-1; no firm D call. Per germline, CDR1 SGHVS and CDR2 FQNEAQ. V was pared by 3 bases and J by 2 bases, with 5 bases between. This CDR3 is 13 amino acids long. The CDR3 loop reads CASSFTAYNEQFF. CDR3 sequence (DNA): TGTGCCAGCAGCTTTACAGCCTACAATGAGCAGTTCTTC.

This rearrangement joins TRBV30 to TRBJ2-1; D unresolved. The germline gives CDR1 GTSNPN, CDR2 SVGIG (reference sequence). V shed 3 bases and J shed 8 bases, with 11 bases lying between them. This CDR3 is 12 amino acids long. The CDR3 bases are TGTGCCTGGAGAACCTCGGGCCATGAGCAGTTCTTC. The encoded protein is CAWRTSGHEQFF.

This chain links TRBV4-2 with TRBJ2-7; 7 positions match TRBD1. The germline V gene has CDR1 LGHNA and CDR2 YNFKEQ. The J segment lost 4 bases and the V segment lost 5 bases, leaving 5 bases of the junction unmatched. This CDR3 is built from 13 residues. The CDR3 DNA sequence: TGTGCCAGCAGCGGGGACAGACCATACGAGCAGTACTTC. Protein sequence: CASSGDRPYEQYF.

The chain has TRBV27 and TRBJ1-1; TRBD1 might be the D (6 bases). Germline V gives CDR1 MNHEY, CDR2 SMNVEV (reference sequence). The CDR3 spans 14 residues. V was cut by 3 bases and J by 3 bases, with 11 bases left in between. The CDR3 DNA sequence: TGTGCCAGCAGTTTGGAGGGGGGATACACTGAAGCTTTCTTT. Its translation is CASSLEGGYTEAFF.

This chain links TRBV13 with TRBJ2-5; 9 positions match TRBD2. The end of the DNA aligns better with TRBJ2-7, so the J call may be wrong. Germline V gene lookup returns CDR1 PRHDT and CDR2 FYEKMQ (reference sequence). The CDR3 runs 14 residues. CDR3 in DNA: TGTGCCAGCAGTCAGGGACTAGCCTCCTACGAGCAGTACTTC. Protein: CASSQGLASYEQYF.

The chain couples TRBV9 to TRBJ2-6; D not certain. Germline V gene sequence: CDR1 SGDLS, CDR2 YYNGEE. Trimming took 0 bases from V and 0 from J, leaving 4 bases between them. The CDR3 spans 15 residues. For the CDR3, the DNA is TGTGCCAGCAGCGTAGGTCTCTCTGGGGCCAACGTCCTGACTTTC. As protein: CASSVGLSGANVLTF. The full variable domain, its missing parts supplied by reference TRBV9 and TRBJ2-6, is DSGVTQTPKHLITATGQRVTLRCSPRSGDLSVYWYQQSLDQGLQFLIQYYNGEERAKGNILERFSAQQFPDLHSELNLSSLELGDSALYFCASSVGLSGANVLTFGAGSRLTVL.

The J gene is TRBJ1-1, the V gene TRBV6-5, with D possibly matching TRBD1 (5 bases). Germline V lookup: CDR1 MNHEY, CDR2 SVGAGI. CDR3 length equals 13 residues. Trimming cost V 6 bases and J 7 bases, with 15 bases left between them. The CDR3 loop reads CASRDSPDFEAFF. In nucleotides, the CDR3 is TGTGCCAGCAGAGACAGTCCCGATTTTGAAGCTTTCTTT.